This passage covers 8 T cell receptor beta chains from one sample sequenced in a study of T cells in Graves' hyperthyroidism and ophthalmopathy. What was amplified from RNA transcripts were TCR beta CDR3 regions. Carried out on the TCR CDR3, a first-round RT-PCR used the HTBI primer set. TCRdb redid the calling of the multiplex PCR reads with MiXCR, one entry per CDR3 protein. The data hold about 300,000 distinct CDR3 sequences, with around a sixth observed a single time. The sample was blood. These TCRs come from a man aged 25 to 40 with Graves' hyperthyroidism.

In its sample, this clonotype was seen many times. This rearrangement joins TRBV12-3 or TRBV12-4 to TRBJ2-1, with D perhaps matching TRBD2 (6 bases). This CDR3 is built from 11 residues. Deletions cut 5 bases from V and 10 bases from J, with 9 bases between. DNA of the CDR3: TGTGCCAGCAGTGAGCGGGTCGAGCAGTTCTTC. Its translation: CASSERVEQFF.

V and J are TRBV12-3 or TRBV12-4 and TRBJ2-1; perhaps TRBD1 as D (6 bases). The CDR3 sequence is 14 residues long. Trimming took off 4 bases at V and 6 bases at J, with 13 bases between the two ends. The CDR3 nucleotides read TGTGCCAGCAGTTCAGGGGTGGGTATCAATGAGCAGTTCTTC. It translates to CASSSGVGINEQFF.

CDR3 protein: CASSIGQGSSNQPQHF. CDR3 nucleotides: TGTGCCAGTAGTATCGGACAGGGGAGCAGCAATCAGCCCCAGCATTTT. The chain joins TRBV19 to TRBJ1-5; 9 bases fit TRBD1. The ends lost 3 bases at V and 1 base at J; junction bases unmatched: 4. The CDR3 covers 16 residues. CDR1 and CDR2 (germline): LNHDA, SQIVND (reference sequence).

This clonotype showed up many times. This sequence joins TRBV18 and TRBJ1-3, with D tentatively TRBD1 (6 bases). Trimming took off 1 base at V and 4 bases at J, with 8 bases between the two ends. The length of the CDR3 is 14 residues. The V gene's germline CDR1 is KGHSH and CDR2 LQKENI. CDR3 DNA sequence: TGTGCCAGCTCACCACGGGGGCAAGGAAACACCATATATTTT. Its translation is CASSPRGQGNTIYF. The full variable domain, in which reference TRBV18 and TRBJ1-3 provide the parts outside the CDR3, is NAGVMQNPRHLVRRRGQEARLRCSPMKGHSHVYWYRQLPEEGLKFMVYLQKENIIDESGMPKERFSAEFPKEGPSILRIQQVVRGDSAAYFCASSPRGQGNTIYFGEGSWLTVV.

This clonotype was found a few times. The CDR3 region is CATSIGGTTSYNEQFF. As DNA, the CDR3 is TGTGCCACCAGTATTGGCGGGACCACCTCCTACAATGAGCAGTTCTTC. J is TRBJ2-1 and V is TRBV24-1; the D gene is possibly TRBD2 (6 bases). Germline V gives CDR1 KGHDR, CDR2 SFDVKD. Trimming stripped 6 bases from V and 0 bases from J, with 14 bases between. The CDR3 has 16 amino acids.

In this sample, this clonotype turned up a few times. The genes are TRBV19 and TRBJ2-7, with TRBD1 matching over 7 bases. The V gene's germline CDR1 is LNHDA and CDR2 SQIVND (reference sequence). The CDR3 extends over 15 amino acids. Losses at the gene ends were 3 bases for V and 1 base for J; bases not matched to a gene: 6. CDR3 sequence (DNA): TGTGCCAGTAGTATGACAGGGATGATTTCCTACGAGCAGTACTTC. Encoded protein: CASSMTGMISYEQYF.

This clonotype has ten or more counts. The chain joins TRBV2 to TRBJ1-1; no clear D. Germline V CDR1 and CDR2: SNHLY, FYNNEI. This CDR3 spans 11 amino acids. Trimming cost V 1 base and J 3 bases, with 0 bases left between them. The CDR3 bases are TGTGCCAGCAGTGAAGACACTGAAGCTTTCTTT. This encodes CASSEDTEAFF. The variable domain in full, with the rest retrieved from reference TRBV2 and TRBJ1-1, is EPEVTQTPSHQVTQMGQEVILRCVPISNHLYFYWYRQILGQKVEFLVSFYNNEISEKSEIFDDQFSVERPDGSNFTLKIRSTKLEDSAMYFCASSEDTEAFFGQGTRLTVV.

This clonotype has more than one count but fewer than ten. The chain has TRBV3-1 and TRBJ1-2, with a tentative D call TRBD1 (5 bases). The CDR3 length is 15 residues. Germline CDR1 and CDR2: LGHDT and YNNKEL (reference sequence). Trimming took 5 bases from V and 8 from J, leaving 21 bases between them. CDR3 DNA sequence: TGTGCCAGCAGCGTATTAACGGGGGATGGAGGAGGCTACACCTTC. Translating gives CASSVLTGDGGGYTF.